The rows below give T cell receptor beta chains drawn from one sample of a study of CD8 T cells in ankylosing spondylitis. TCRdb re-called the 5' RACE reads with MiXCR, one entry per CDR3 protein. Of under 250,000 distinct CDR3 sequences in the sample, about 10% were seen once. The sample was blood, either unsorted or a sorted T cell fraction (not recorded which). The receptor set was obtained from a male donor with ankylosing spondylitis or in good health (not recorded which). Each CDR3 is given with its conserved first and last residue. Each record gives: clone size, V gene, D gene, J gene, CDR3 DNA, CDR3 protein. A D gene is named only where the DNA matches it firmly. Clone size is shown for a subset of rows, as once, few, many or a class of expanded clone.

clone size: many; V gene: TRBV11-2; D gene: TRBD2; J gene: TRBJ2-3; CDR3 DNA: TGTGCCAGCAGCTTATACGGGAGGCCGGGAGATACGCAGTATTTT; CDR3 protein: CASSLYGRPGDTQYF
clone size: many; V gene: TRBV11-2; D gene: NA; J gene: TRBJ1-1; CDR3 DNA: TGTGCCAGCAGCTTAGTAGGTATGAACACTGAAGCTTTCTTT; CDR3 protein: CASSLVGMNTEAFF
clone size: many; V gene: TRBV3-1; D gene: TRBD2; J gene: TRBJ2-3; CDR3 DNA: TGTGCCAGCAGCCAAGGGCTAGCGGGGGGGCCTAGCACAGATACGCAGTATTTT; CDR3 protein: CASSQGLAGGPSTDTQYF
clone size: NA; V gene: TRBV10-3; D gene: NA; J gene: TRBJ2-1; CDR3 DNA: TGTGCCATCAGTGACGACAGGAGCTCCTACAATGAGCAGTTCTTC; CDR3 protein: CAISDDRSSYNEQFF
clone size: few; V gene: TRBV5-4; D gene: TRBD2; J gene: TRBJ2-2; CDR3 DNA: TGTGCCAGCAGCTTCGGGAGCGGGATTGACACCGGGGAGCTGTTTTTT; CDR3 protein: CASSFGSGIDTGELFF
clone size: many; V gene: TRBV5-1; D gene: TRBD2; J gene: TRBJ2-1; CDR3 DNA: TGCGCCAGCAGCATAACAGGAAGCGGGGGGGCCTCGTATGAGCAGTTCTTC; CDR3 protein: CASSITGSGGASYEQFF
clone size: NA; V gene: TRBV4-2; D gene: NA; J gene: TRBJ2-3; CDR3 DNA: TGTGCCAGCAGCCGCGGCGGAGTAGCGACCGGCACAGATACGCAGTATTTT; CDR3 protein: CASSRGGVATGTDTQYF
clone size: NA; V gene: TRBV2; D gene: NA; J gene: TRBJ1-2; CDR3 DNA: TGTGCCAGCAGTGAAGCGCTTTGGTCGGTATACTATGGCTACACCTTC; CDR3 protein: CASSEALWSVYYGYTF
clone size: many; V gene: TRBV7-8; D gene: NA; J gene: TRBJ1-2; CDR3 DNA: TGTGCCAGCAGCTTTATCTCGTCGGGGTCGGGCTATGGCTACACCTTC; CDR3 protein: CASSFISSGSGYGYTF
clone size: NA; V gene: TRBV5-1; D gene: NA; J gene: TRBJ2-5; CDR3 DNA: TGCGCCAGCAGCTTGTGGACGGGAGAGACCCAGTACTTC; CDR3 protein: CASSLWTGETQYF
clone size: many; V gene: TRBV10-3; D gene: NA; J gene: TRBJ1-4; CDR3 DNA: TGTGCCATCAGTGAGTCGAAGAATGAAAAACTGTTTTTT; CDR3 protein: CAISESKNEKLFF
clone size: many; V gene: TRBV9; D gene: TRBD2; J gene: TRBJ2-7; CDR3 DNA: TGTGCCAGCAGCGTGAAAAGGACTAGCGGCGCCTACGAGCAGTACTTC; CDR3 protein: CASSVKRTSGAYEQYF
clone size: NA; V gene: TRBV12-3/TRBV12-4; D gene: NA; J gene: TRBJ2-2; CDR3 DNA: TGTGCCAGCAGCCCCATGGCAGGGCGCACCGGGGAGCTGTTTTTT; CDR3 protein: CASSPMAGRTGELFF
clone size: many; V gene: TRBV29-1; D gene: NA; J gene: TRBJ1-5; CDR3 DNA: TGCAGCGTTGGGATGGGGAGCAATCAGCCCCAGCATTTT; CDR3 protein: CSVGMGSNQPQHF
clone size: few; V gene: TRBV12-3/TRBV12-4; D gene: NA; J gene: TRBJ1-2; CDR3 DNA: TGTGCCAGCGGCCGGGACAACGATGCGGGCTACACCTTC; CDR3 protein: CASGRDNDAGYTF
clone size: few; V gene: TRBV28; D gene: NA; J gene: TRBJ2-3; CDR3 DNA: TGTGCCACCTCTAGCGGACAGCTGGATAGCACAGATACGCAGTATTTT; CDR3 protein: CATSSGQLDSTDTQYF
clone size: many; V gene: TRBV27; D gene: NA; J gene: TRBJ2-2; CDR3 DNA: TGTGCCAGCAGTTTACCCCGCGACACCGGGGAGCTGTTTTTT; CDR3 protein: CASSLPRDTGELFF
clone size: many; V gene: TRBV5-1; D gene: NA; J gene: TRBJ1-2; CDR3 DNA: TGCGCCAGCAGCTTGGCAGAACCCTATGGCTACACCTTC; CDR3 protein: CASSLAEPYGYTF
clone size: NA; V gene: TRBV5-6; D gene: NA; J gene: TRBJ2-1; CDR3 DNA: TGTGCCAGCAGCTTAACCCGGGGCTCCTACAATGAGCAGTTCTTC; CDR3 protein: CASSLTRGSYNEQFF
clone size: NA; V gene: TRBV20-1; D gene: TRBD2; J gene: TRBJ2-1; CDR3 DNA: TGCAGTGCTAGACTAGCGGGAGAGTTTGAGCAGTTCTTC; CDR3 protein: CSARLAGEFEQFF
clone size: many; V gene: TRBV9; D gene: TRBD2; J gene: TRBJ2-3; CDR3 DNA: TGTGCCAGCAGCGTAGGGCGTCTAGCGGGGGGTATGGATACGCAGTATTTT; CDR3 protein: CASSVGRLAGGMDTQYF
clone size: many; V gene: TRBV29-1; D gene: NA; J gene: TRBJ1-2; CDR3 DNA: TGCAGCCCCATTACAGGGATTGATGGCTACACCTTC; CDR3 protein: CSPITGIDGYTF
clone size: many; V gene: TRBV29-1; D gene: NA; J gene: TRBJ1-2; CDR3 DNA: TGCAGCGTTGGGTCCGCCTCGAGCGGCTACACCTTC; CDR3 protein: CSVGSASSGYTF
clone size: many; V gene: TRBV4-1; D gene: TRBD2; J gene: TRBJ2-1; CDR3 DNA: TGCGCCAGCAGCCATCCAATAGCGGGGGTAACCAATGAGCAGTTCTTC; CDR3 protein: CASSHPIAGVTNEQFF
clone size: NA; V gene: TRBV5-6; D gene: NA; J gene: TRBJ2-1; CDR3 DNA: TGTGCCAGCAGCCCCGGGGTAGACTCCTACAATGAGCAGTTCTTC; CDR3 protein: CASSPGVDSYNEQFF
clone size: many; V gene: TRBV5-1; D gene: TRBD2; J gene: TRBJ2-1; CDR3 DNA: TGCGCCAGCAGCTTTCAGACTAGCGGGAGAACTGAGCAGTTCTTC; CDR3 protein: CASSFQTSGRTEQFF
clone size: NA; V gene: TRBV6-2/TRBV6-3; D gene: TRBD2; J gene: TRBJ2-3; CDR3 DNA: TGTGCCAGCAGAGAAACGGGACTAGCGGGGGGCACAGATACGCAGTATTTT; CDR3 protein: CASRETGLAGGTDTQYF
clone size: many; V gene: TRBV2; D gene: NA; J gene: TRBJ2-5; CDR3 DNA: TGTGCCAGCAGTTCCCAACAGGGTTTTGAGACCCAGTACTTC; CDR3 protein: CASSSQQGFETQYF
clone size: many; V gene: TRBV6-1; D gene: NA; J gene: TRBJ1-1; CDR3 DNA: TGTGCCAGCAGCGCTACCTTCCAAATGCTGGCTGAAGCTTTCTTT; CDR3 protein: CASSATFQMLAEAFF
clone size: many; V gene: TRBV10-3; D gene: NA; J gene: TRBJ2-2; CDR3 DNA: TGTGCCATCAACCAACCAGGGATGAAGACCGGGGAGCTGTTTTTT; CDR3 protein: CAINQPGMKTGELFF
clone size: many; V gene: TRBV20-1; D gene: NA; J gene: TRBJ2-7; CDR3 DNA: TGCAGTGTCCAGGCCCAGGGTTCCTACGAGCAGTACTTC; CDR3 protein: CSVQAQGSYEQYF
clone size: many; V gene: TRBV20-1; D gene: NA; J gene: TRBJ2-5; CDR3 DNA: TGCAGTGCTAGATCGTACCGGGGCCAAGAGACCCAGTACTTC; CDR3 protein: CSARSYRGQETQYF
clone size: many; V gene: TRBV5-1; D gene: TRBD1; J gene: TRBJ2-1; CDR3 DNA: TGCGCCAGCAGCACCGGGACAGGGGCGATCAATGAGCAGTTCTTC; CDR3 protein: CASSTGTGAINEQFF
clone size: many; V gene: TRBV5-1; D gene: NA; J gene: TRBJ1-1; CDR3 DNA: TGCGCCAGCAGCGATCGTGCCAGCCACATGAACACTGAAGCTTTCTTT; CDR3 protein: CASSDRASHMNTEAFF
clone size: many; V gene: TRBV9; D gene: TRBD2; J gene: TRBJ2-5; CDR3 DNA: TGTGCCAGCAGCATGGGACTAGCCGAAGGGACCCAGTACTTC; CDR3 protein: CASSMGLAEGTQYF
clone size: NA; V gene: TRBV13; D gene: NA; J gene: TRBJ2-2; CDR3 DNA: TGTGCCAGCAGCTTGGCTAAGGCTGACACCGGGGAGCTGTTTTTT; CDR3 protein: CASSLAKADTGELFF
clone size: NA; V gene: TRBV29-1; D gene: NA; J gene: TRBJ2-3; CDR3 DNA: TGCAGCGTTGAAGATAAGGCGACAGATACGCAGTATTTT; CDR3 protein: CSVEDKATDTQYF
clone size: many; V gene: TRBV20-1; D gene: NA; J gene: TRBJ2-3; CDR3 DNA: TGCAGTGCTAGAGTGCCCCGCCTTCGAGGCACAGATACGCAGTATTTT; CDR3 protein: CSARVPRLRGTDTQYF
clone size: many; V gene: TRBV12-3/TRBV12-4; D gene: TRBD1; J gene: TRBJ2-7; CDR3 DNA: TGTGCCAGCAGTTTATCAGGGGGCGTTGGTTACGAGCAGTACTTC; CDR3 protein: CASSLSGGVGYEQYF
clone size: NA; V gene: TRBV5-5; D gene: TRBD1; J gene: TRBJ2-6; CDR3 DNA: TGTGCCAGCACCACTATCGGGACAGCATTCTCTGGGGCCAACGTCCTGACTTTC; CDR3 protein: CASTTIGTAFSGANVLTF
clone size: many; V gene: TRBV20-1; D gene: TRBD2; J gene: TRBJ2-7; CDR3 DNA: TGCAGTGCTAGTGAAGCGGGAGCAAGGTACGAGCAGTACTTC; CDR3 protein: CSASEAGARYEQYF
clone size: many; V gene: TRBV5-1; D gene: TRBD2; J gene: TRBJ2-1; CDR3 DNA: TGCGCCAGCAGCTTGGCCTCTCCGGGACTAGCCCATGAGCAGTTCTTC; CDR3 protein: CASSLASPGLAHEQFF
clone size: many; V gene: TRBV5-1; D gene: TRBD2; J gene: TRBJ2-7; CDR3 DNA: TGCGCCAGCAGCCTTGGAGCGGGGGGGTACGAGCAGTACTTC; CDR3 protein: CASSLGAGGYEQYF
clone size: many; V gene: TRBV20-1; D gene: NA; J gene: TRBJ2-5; CDR3 DNA: TGCAGTGTGTTACGCCAAGAGACCCAGTACTTC; CDR3 protein: CSVLRQETQYF
clone size: NA; V gene: TRBV7-2; D gene: NA; J gene: TRBJ1-5; CDR3 DNA: TGTGCCAGCAGCTTAGAGTCAAACAATCAGCCCCAGCATTTT; CDR3 protein: CASSLESNNQPQHF
clone size: few; V gene: TRBV4-1; D gene: NA; J gene: TRBJ2-2; CDR3 DNA: TGCGCCAGCAGCCAAGATAAGTGGTTCTCCGGGGAGCTGTTTTTT; CDR3 protein: CASSQDKWFSGELFF
clone size: many; V gene: TRBV5-5; D gene: TRBD1; J gene: TRBJ1-5; CDR3 DNA: TGTGCCAGCAGCTTGGAGGACAGGGGTCAGCCCCAGCATTTT; CDR3 protein: CASSLEDRGQPQHF
clone size: many; V gene: TRBV28; D gene: NA; J gene: TRBJ2-7; CDR3 DNA: TGTGCCACCACCGACCCATACCGGAACTCCTACGAGCAGTACTTC; CDR3 protein: CATTDPYRNSYEQYF
clone size: many; V gene: TRBV12-3/TRBV12-4; D gene: NA; J gene: TRBJ2-1; CDR3 DNA: TGTGCCAGCAGCGGGCAAGGGGGTTACTACAATGAGCAGTTCTTC; CDR3 protein: CASSGQGGYYNEQFF